Listed below are T cell receptor beta chains from one sample, sequenced in a study of shared T cell receptors in the human thymus. Using immunoSEQ multiplex PCR, the repertoire was profiled, and TCRdb retains in-frame clones only, with some absent. The table lists hundreds of thousands of clones, approximately 89% of them singletons. These data also featured in a second study, about human thymus T cells.

The sample taken for sequencing was thymocytes. The receptor source for this set is a boy under three years old with a congenital heart defect. The CDR3 runs from the conserved cysteine through the conserved F or W. The D gene is left open where the match is weak. Clone sizes are given selectively: once, few, many, or a class where the clone is expanded.

clone_size	d_call	v_call	j_call	cdr3_nt	cdr3_aa
NA	TRBD1	TRBV7-2	TRBJ2-7	TGTGCCAGCAGCCAAGGGGGCAGCTCCTACGAGCAGTACTTC	CASSQGGSSYEQYF
NA	NA	TRBV19	TRBJ2-1	TGTGCCAGTAGTCACCCCTTCGGCAATGAGCAGTTCTTC	CASSHPFGNEQFF
NA	NA	TRBV4-1	TRBJ2-6	TGCGCCAGCAGCCAAGAAGGTCTACTTCGGGGGTTGGCCTCTGGGGCCAACGTCCTGACTTTC	CASSQEGLLRGLASGANVLTF
NA	NA	TRBV9	TRBJ2-3	TGTGCCAGCAGCGTAGAAGGGGGGGGAGAGGTTACAGATACGCAGTATTTT	CASSVEGGGEVTDTQYF
NA	NA	TRBV28	TRBJ2-3	TGTGCCAGCAGTATTCCCCCTAGTGATAGGCAGTATTTT	CASSIPPSDRQYF
once	TRBD2	TRBV29-1	TRBJ2-1	TGCAGCGTTGACGGCGGGAGTTACTACAATGAGCAGTTCTTC	CSVDGGSYYNEQFF
once	NA	TRBV28	TRBJ1-2	TGTGCCAGCAGGTCTTATGGCTACACCTTC	CASRSYGYTF
NA	TRBD1	TRBV28	TRBJ1-5	TGTGCCAGCAGTTTCGTGGAGGGGGCCCTTTATAGCAATCAGCCCCAGCATTTT	CASSFVEGALYSNQPQHF
NA	TRBD2	TRBV6-4	TRBJ2-5	TGTGCCAGCGAAGGTAGCGGGTTCGAGACCCAGTACTTC	CASEGSGFETQYF
once	TRBD2	TRBV2	TRBJ2-1	TGTGCCAGCAGTGGGACTAGCGGGAGTAATGAGCAGTTCTTC	CASSGTSGSNEQFF
NA	TRBD2	TRBV28	TRBJ2-7	TGTGCCAGCAACCTTAAAAGCGGGACCCGAGACGCCGAGCAGTACTTC	CASNLKSGTRDAEQYF
NA	NA	TRBV6-5	TRBJ1-1	TGTGCCAGCGGGAGCCAGCGGCGGCTTGAAGCTTTCTTT	CASGSQRRLEAFF
once	TRBD2	TRBV15	TRBJ2-3	TGTGCCACCAGCAGCCAGAAGACTAGCGGGAGTGATACGCAGTATTTT	CATSSQKTSGSDTQYF
NA	NA	TRBV27	TRBJ1-1	TGTGCCAGCAGTTTACCGGGGGGAGAAGCTTTCTTT	CASSLPGGEAFF
NA	TRBD1	TRBV14	TRBJ2-7	TGTGCCAGCAGCTATGGACAGGGTTGGTACGAGCAGTACTTC	CASSYGQGWYEQYF
NA	NA	TRBV4-1	TRBJ2-2	TGCGCCAGTTCCGAGGGGGAGGGCTACACCGGGGAGCTGTTTTTT	CASSEGEGYTGELFF
once	NA	TRBV7-5	TRBJ1-4	TGTGTCTCCCTTCTTGTGTTGTTGGGCGGGACAGCAACTGAAAAACTGTTTTTT	CVSLLVLLGGTATEKLFF
NA	NA	TRBV20-1	TRBJ1-2	TGCAGTGCTAGCAGGGGTAATGGCTACACCTTC	CSASRGNGYTF
NA	NA	TRBV7-9	TRBJ2-3	TGTGCCAGCAGCTTTTTATTGGGAGCTAGCACAGATACGCAGTATTTT	CASSFLLGASTDTQYF
once	NA	TRBV5-7	TRBJ1-5	TGTGCCAGCAGCTTGCCCAACAGGGCGAATCAGCCCCAGCATTTT	CASSLPNRANQPQHF
NA	NA	TRBV4-3	TRBJ2-5	TGCGCCAGCAGCCAAGACCCCCTCCAGCCCAGCGGACAAGAGACCCAGTACTTC	CASSQDPLQPSGQETQYF
NA	TRBD1	TRBV9	TRBJ2-1	TGTGCCAGCAGCCTTGACAGGGGGGCAAAGTATGAGCAGTTCTTC	CASSLDRGAKYEQFF
NA	NA	TRBV4-2	TRBJ2-3	TGTGCCTCTAGTTCCGGGACTAGCACAGATACGCAGTATTTT	CASSSGTSTDTQYF
NA	TRBD2	TRBV28	TRBJ2-5	TGTGCCAGTGCCTGGTTAGAGAAGGGACTAGCGGGAAGAGAGACCCAGTACTTC	CASAWLEKGLAGRETQYF
NA	NA	TRBV18	TRBJ1-2	TGTGCCAGCTCACCCCGGACAGATACTAACTATGGCTACACCTTC	CASSPRTDTNYGYTF
NA	NA	TRBV7-6	TRBJ2-1	TGTGCCAGCAGCTTAAGGCGCGAACTACCGCCCAATGAGCAGTTCTTC	CASSLRRELPPNEQFF
NA	TRBD2	TRBV2	TRBJ2-3	TGTGCCAGGACTCTGGGGGAGGGCACCGATACGCAGTATTTT	CARTLGEGTDTQYF
NA	TRBD1	TRBV5-1	TRBJ2-2	TGCGCCAGCAGCTCGTTCATCACAGGGGGCAGGCGCACCGGGGAGCTGTTTTTT	CASSSFITGGRRTGELFF
NA	NA	TRBV27	TRBJ1-5	TGTGCCAGCAGTTTAAAAGGATTGACAGAATATAGCAATCAGCCCCAGCATTTT	CASSLKGLTEYSNQPQHF
NA	TRBD1	TRBV6-1	TRBJ1-5	TGTGCCAGCAGTGGATACCGGGACAGGGTGGGGTTTTTTAGCAATCAGCCCCAGCATTTT	CASSGYRDRVGFFSNQPQHF
NA	TRBD1	TRBV29-1	TRBJ1-1	TGCAGCGTGGACAGGGACATGAACACTGAAGCTTTCTTT	CSVDRDMNTEAFF
NA	NA	TRBV18	TRBJ1-1	TGTGCCAGCTCACCACCGAGAAAAACTAGGAACACTGAAGCTTTCTTT	CASSPPRKTRNTEAFF
NA	TRBD2	TRBV7-9	TRBJ2-4	TGTGCCAGCAGCTTAGTCGGCGGGAGCCCCAAAAACATTCAGTACTTC	CASSLVGGSPKNIQYF
NA	TRBD2	TRBV11-2	TRBJ2-1	TGTGCCAGCAGCACCGACGACGCGGGGGGGCTCAATGAGCAGTTCTTC	CASSTDDAGGLNEQFF
once	TRBD1	TRBV30	TRBJ2-5	TGTGCCTGGAGTGTTGGAACAGGGGAAGAGACCCAGTACTTC	CAWSVGTGEETQYF
once	NA	TRBV28	TRBJ1-5	TGTGCCAGCAGGAGCCCGAATCAGCCCCAGCATTTT	CASRSPNQPQHF
NA	TRBD2	TRBV6-1	TRBJ2-1	TGTGCCAGCAGTGAAGCGGATGGACTAGCGAGCTACAATGAGCAGTTCTTC	CASSEADGLASYNEQFF
NA	NA	TRBV2	TRBJ1-5	TGTGCCAGCAGTGAAGCTGTCTGGGCTGTCGATCAGCCCCAGCATTTT	CASSEAVWAVDQPQHF
NA	NA	TRBV6-4	TRBJ2-1	TGTGCCAGCGGTAGGGGTGACCGGGACAATGAGCAGTTCTTC	CASGRGDRDNEQFF
NA	TRBD1	TRBV11-2	TRBJ1-2	TGTGCCAGCAGCTTAGATCCCCAGGGGGCGATCCCCCCCTGGAACTATGGCTACACCTTC	CASSLDPQGAIPPWNYGYTF
NA	NA	TRBV5-1	TRBJ2-4	TGCGCCAGCAGCTTGGTTGCGGGCGGTATAGCCAAAAACATTCAGTACTTC	CASSLVAGGIAKNIQYF
NA	TRBD1	TRBV6-5	TRBJ1-2	TGTGCCAGCAGTTACGGGGACAGCTTCTATGGCTACACCTTC	CASSYGDSFYGYTF
NA	NA	TRBV27	TRBJ2-1	TGTGCCAGCAGTTCGAGCAACAATGAGCAGTTCTTC	CASSSSNNEQFF
NA	TRBD1	TRBV10-3	TRBJ1-3	TGTGCCATCAGTGAGGATACGACAGGGGTTTACTTTAGCTCTGGAAACACCATATATTTT	CAISEDTTGVYFSSGNTIYF